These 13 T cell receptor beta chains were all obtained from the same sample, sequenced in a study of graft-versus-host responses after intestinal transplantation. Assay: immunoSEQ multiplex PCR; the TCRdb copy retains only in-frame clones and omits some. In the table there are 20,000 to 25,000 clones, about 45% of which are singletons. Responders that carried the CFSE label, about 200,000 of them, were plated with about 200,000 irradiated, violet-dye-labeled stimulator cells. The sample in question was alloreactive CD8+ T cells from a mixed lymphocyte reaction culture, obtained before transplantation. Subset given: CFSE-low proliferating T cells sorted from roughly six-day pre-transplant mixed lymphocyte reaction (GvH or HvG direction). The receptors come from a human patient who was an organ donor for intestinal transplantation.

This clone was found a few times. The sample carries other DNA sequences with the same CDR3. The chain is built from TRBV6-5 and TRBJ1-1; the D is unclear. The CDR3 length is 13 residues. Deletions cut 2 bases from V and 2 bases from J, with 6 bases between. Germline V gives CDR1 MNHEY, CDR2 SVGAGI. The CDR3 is CASSYSTNTEAFF. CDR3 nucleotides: TGTGCCAGCAGTTACAGCACTAACACTGAAGCTTTCTTT.

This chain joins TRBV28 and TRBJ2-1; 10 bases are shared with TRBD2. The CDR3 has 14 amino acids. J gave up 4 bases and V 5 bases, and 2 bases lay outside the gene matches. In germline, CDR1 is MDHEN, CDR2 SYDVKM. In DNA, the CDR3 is TGTGCCAGCAGTCAGACTAGCGGGTACAATGAGCAGTTCTTC. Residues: CASSQTSGYNEQFF.

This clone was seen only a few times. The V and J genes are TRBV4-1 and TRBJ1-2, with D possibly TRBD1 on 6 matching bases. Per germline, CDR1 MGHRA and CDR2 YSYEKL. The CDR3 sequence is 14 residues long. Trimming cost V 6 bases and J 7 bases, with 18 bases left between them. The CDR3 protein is CASSLGRGAGGYTF. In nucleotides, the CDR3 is TGCGCCAGCAGTCTAGGCCGGGGGGCGGGTGGCTACACCTTC.

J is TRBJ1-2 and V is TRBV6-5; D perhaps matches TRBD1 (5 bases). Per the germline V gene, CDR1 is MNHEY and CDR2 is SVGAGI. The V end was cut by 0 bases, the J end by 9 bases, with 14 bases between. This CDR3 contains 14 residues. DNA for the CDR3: TGTGCCAGCAGTTACTCGAGGGACTTGTATCGCTACACCTTC. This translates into CASSYSRDLYRYTF.

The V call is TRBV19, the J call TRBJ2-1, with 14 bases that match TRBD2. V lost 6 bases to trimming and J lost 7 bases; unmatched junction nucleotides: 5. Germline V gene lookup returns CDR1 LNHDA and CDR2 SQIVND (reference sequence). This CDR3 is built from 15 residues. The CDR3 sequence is CASRGWTSGRNEQFF. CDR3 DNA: TGTGCCAGTAGAGGCTGGACTAGCGGGAGGAATGAGCAGTTCTTC.

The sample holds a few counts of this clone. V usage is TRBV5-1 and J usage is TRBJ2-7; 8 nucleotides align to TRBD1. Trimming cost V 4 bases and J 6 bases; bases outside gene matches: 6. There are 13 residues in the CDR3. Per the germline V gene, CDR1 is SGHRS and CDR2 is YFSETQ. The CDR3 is CASSGRTGLEQYF. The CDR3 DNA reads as TGCGCCAGCAGCGGAAGGACAGGGCTCGAGCAGTACTTC.

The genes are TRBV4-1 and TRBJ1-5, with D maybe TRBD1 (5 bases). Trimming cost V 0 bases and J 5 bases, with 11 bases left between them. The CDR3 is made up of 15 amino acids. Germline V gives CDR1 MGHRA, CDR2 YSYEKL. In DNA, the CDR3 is TGCGCCAGCAGCCAAGAGGGTGACAGCTATCAGCCCCAGCATTTT. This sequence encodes CASSQEGDSYQPQHF.

CDR3 bases: TGTGCCAGCAGCTTAGAGTCCCAGGGGGCTCCTGAAGCTTTCTTT. Encoded protein: CASSLESQGAPEAFF. The chain employs TRBV11-2 and TRBJ1-1, with 8 bases aligning to TRBD1. The V and J ends lost 0 bases and 6 bases, in that order; junction bases with no gene match: 6. This CDR3 has 15 amino acids. From germline, CDR1 is SGHAT and CDR2 FQNNGV.

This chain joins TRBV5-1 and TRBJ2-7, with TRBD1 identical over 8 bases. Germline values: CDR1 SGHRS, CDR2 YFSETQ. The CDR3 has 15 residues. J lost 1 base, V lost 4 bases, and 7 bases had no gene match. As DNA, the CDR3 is TGCGCCAGCAGCAGGACAGGGTGGATATCCTACGAGCAGTACTTC. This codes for CASSRTGWISYEQYF. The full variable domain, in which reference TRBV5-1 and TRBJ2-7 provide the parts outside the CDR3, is KAGVTQTPRYLIKTRGQQVTLSCSPISGHRSVSWYQQTPGQGLQFLFEYFSETQRNKGNFPGRFSGRQFSNSRSEMNVSTLELGDSALYLCASSRTGWISYEQYFGPGTRLTVT.

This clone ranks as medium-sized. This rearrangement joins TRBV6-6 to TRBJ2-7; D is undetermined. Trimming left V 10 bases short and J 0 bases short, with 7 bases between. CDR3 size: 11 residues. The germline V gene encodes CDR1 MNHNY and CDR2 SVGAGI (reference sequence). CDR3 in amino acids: CATRNSYEQYF. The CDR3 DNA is TGTGCCACGCGCAACTCCTACGAGCAGTACTTC.

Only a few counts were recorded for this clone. The CDR3 DNA reads as TGTGCCAGCAGCTTTGTCCATTCCTACGAGCAGTACTTC. This translates into CASSFVHSYEQYF. The chain couples TRBV5-4 to TRBJ2-7, with D unresolved. CDR3 length: 13 amino acids. Germline values: CDR1 SGHNT, CDR2 YYREEE (reference sequence). V lost 2 bases and J 1 base, leaving 7 bases between the germline ends.

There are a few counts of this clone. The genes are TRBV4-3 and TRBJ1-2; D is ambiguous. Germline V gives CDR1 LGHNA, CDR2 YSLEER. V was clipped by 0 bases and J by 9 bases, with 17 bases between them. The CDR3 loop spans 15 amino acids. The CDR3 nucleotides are TGCGCCAGCAGCCAAGAGTGGACTGATACTATGAGCTACACCTTC. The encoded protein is CASSQEWTDTMSYTF.

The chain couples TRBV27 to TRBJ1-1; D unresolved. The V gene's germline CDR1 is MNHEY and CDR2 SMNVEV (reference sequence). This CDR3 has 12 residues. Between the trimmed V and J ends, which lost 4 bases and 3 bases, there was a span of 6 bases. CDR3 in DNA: TGTGCCAGCAGTTCGGGCTACACTGAAGCTTTCTTT. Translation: CASSSGYTEAFF.